This TCR beta chain derives from a study of control samples from healthy donors and cancer patients. The CDR3 covers 19 residues. This table comes from immunoSEQ multiplex PCR, and its TCRdb copy is limited to in-frame clones, with some not included. Of 60,000 to 75,000 clones in the sample, roughly 85% were seen once. The chain joins TRBV21-1 to TRBJ2-5. TRBV21-1 is assigned pseudogene status. What was sequenced was blood. The receptor was isolated from a man between 35 and 55 years old in good health. The CDR3 protein is CASSKDDRTNPPRKETQYF. CDR3 sequence (DNA): TGTGCCAGCAGCAAAGATGATAGGACCAATCCCCCCCGAAAAGAGACCCAGTACTTC.